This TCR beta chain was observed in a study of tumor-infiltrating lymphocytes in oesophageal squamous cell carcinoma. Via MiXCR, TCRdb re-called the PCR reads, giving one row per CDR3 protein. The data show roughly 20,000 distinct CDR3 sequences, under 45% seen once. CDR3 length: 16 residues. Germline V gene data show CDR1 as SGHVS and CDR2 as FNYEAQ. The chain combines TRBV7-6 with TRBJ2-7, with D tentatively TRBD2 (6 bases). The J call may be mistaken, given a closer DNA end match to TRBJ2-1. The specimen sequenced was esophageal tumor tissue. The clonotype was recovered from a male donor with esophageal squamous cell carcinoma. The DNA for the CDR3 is TGTGCCAGCAGCCCTATTCATGCCGGGGGTCATAATGAGCAGTTCTTC. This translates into CASSPIHAGGHNEQFF.